This TCR beta chain originates from a study of cytotoxic CD8 clonotypes in ibrutinib-treated CLL. Sequencing used immunoSEQ multiplex PCR; TCRdb keeps in-frame clones, though not all of them. The sample consists of under 200,000 clones, approximately 80% of them appearing once. The CDR3 consists of 16 residues. The germline V gene encodes CDR1 WSHSY and CDR2 SAAADI. V trimming: 6 bases; J trimming: 3 bases; junction bases outside the gene matches: 11. Genomic DNA for TCR beta libraries, 1.5 to 2 micrograms, came from cryopreserved PBMCs. This sample comprised PBMCs, obtained after 12 months of ibrutinib treatment. This chain joins TRBV10-2 and TRBJ2-5; 9 nucleotides align to TRBD2. The clonotype comes from a human donor with chronic lymphocytic leukemia. The CDR3 coding sequence is TGCGCCAGCAGAGGAATAGCGGGAGCCACCAAAGAGACCCAGTACTTC. It codes for CASRGIAGATKETQYF.